Here is one T cell receptor (beta chain) with its context. Per the authors' pipeline: Quantification of nucleated cells was approximated via reference gene primer amplification. Profiled with immunoSEQ multiplex PCR; TCRdb holds only in-frame clones, not every one. The V and J calls and clone size were taken over from that table, and D and trimming were inferred from the DNA. The table has 110,000 or so clones, more than 80% seen once. Patients of the Seattle cohort, enrolled during active infection, were followed longitudinally. This sample is drawn from a study of blood T cell repertoires in COVID-19. Study details: The United States, Italy and Spain provided the acute and convalescent COVID-19 samples. From T cells, B-cell-depleted T cells, or PBMCs came the material, which was cDNA or gDNA.

Germline loops: CDR1 SEHNR, CDR2 FQNEAQ (reference sequence). CDR3 length: 14 amino acids. The ends lost 5 bases at V and 2 bases at J; junction bases unmatched: 4. The source of this sequence is a woman between 55 and 75 years old with COVID-19, enrolled during active disease. The chain combines TRBV7-9 with TRBJ2-5; TRBD2 matches at 8 bases. Source material: peripheral blood. This CDR3 is CASSGGGPQETQYF. CDR3 DNA sequence: TGTGCCAGCAGCGGCGGGGGGCCTCAAGAGACCCAGTACTTC.